What follows is one T cell receptor (beta chain) and its context. This clonotype was detected many times. Its cognate antigen has yet to be identified. One end of the junction fails to match germline, which may point to a read error. As encoded in the germline V gene, CDR1 is SNHLY while CDR2 is FYNNEI. The CDR3 contains 13 residues, cysteine and phenylalanine counted. CDR3 DNA only is kept here, 39 bases in frame from base 1. This sample is drawn from a study of identical twins (dated by TCRdb to 2016 to 2017). Regarding the research as a whole: TCR alpha and beta repertoires from monozygotic twins, unrelated adults of various ages and cord blood were deep-sequenced to test whether fetal clonotypes persist. To rule out contamination, replicate twin experiments were performed at different times with different library preparation protocols.

Study-wide findings and limitations: The excess sharing between twins in beta out-of-frame sequences was weaker because fewer shared sequences reduced the signal-to-noise ratio. Compared with coincidental sharing between unrelated individuals, out-of-frame TCR alpha sequences shared between twins showed an excess of sequences with low generation probability. Conclusions relied on cross-sectional statistical analysis, since the same donors could not be followed over many years. Abundant cord blood beta clonotypes had fewer insertions, young adult naive repertoires showed a similar but weaker trend, and memory repertoires showed no such trend. Invariant T cells such as MAIT and iNKT could partly confound zero-insertion analyses, although diverse VJ usage argued against such confounding for most clonotypes. In monozygotic twins, out-of-frame TCR alpha sharing was systematically underestimated by recombination models, although the models agreed with sharing between unrelated individuals.

Every donor in the study was a healthy Caucasian. Three pairs of female monozygotic twins, all aged about 18 to 30 years, made up the twin cohort. Peripheral blood mononuclear cells were used as the source from which RNA for TCR libraries was isolated. The library was made by 5' RACE. Reads for this sample came from an Illumina HiSeq 2000. A universal primer binding site was added through template switching, and the final cDNA carried a unique molecular identifier so that TCR cDNA molecules could be counted accurately. Specific primers in the conserved constant-segment region were used to synthesize first-strand cDNA for TCR alpha and beta chains. Each cDNA library was double barcoded, with a SMART-Mk sample barcode plus Illumina barcodes, to control for contamination. TruSeq adapter sequences and Illumina sample barcodes were added in two successive PCR steps. TCR alpha and beta cDNA libraries were sequenced on the Illumina HiSeq platform with custom primers. On the study's bioinformatics: Unique molecular identifiers were extracted from raw reads with MiGEC, and CDR3 positions were determined with MiXCR. For each individual, recombination models were inferred using an EM algorithm with the repgenHMM and IGoR tools. The analysis of shared clonotypes was done with the tcR package in R, with sharing normalized by the product of cloneset sizes. To study raw recombination without the effects of thymic and clonal selection, out-of-frame nonproductive sequences were analyzed. TCRdb reran the public reads through fastp at Q25 and MiXCR, keeping productive beta chains. Rows matching on CDR3 protein sequence are summarized as one entry with the most common DNA and genes. For this entry, the V and J calls and clone size follow TCRdb and not the study's own pipeline. In this sample the table shows nearly 650,000 distinct CDR3 sequences, about 7% of which occur a single time. The ten largest clones represent about 1.5% of the sample.

These same data were also listed under a study on yellow fever vaccine responses in identical twins. That second publication adds: According to the authors, the vaccine-induced T cell response in identical twins seemed to be partly convergent and partly specific to each individual. In identical twins, the study followed T cell clones that responded to the vaccine with precision.

Material for sequencing was PBMCs. This receptor was obtained from a woman between 18 and 29 years old in good health. The rearrangement joined TRBV2 to TRBJ1-1; TRBD1 might be the D gene, on 6 matching bases. CDR3 sequence: CASREDRRTEAFF. The DNA reads as follows: TGTGCCAGCAGAGAAGACAGGCGGACTGAAGCTTTCTTT.